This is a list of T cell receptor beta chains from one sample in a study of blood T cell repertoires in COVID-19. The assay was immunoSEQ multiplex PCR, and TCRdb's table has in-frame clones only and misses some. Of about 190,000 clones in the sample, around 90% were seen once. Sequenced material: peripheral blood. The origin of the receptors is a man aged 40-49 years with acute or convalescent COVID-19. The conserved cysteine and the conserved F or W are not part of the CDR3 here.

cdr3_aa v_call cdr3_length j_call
ASSGQGDGYT TRBV12-3/TRBV12-4 10 TRBJ1-2
ASSAGTGGTDTQY TRBV18 13 TRBJ2-3
ASKMTQGFAYEQY TRBV2 13 TRBJ2-7
ASSSFVSGGETQY TRBV7-6 13 TRBJ2-5
ASSQDSGISRETQY TRBV4-2 14 TRBJ2-5
ASSFLTSGGEETQY TRBV4-2 14 TRBJ2-5
ASRTGATNEKLF TRBV19 12 TRBJ1-4
ASSYSILFGTEAF TRBV6-5 13 TRBJ1-1
ASSFLEQGETQY TRBV5-6 12 TRBJ2-5
SASSGSNQPQH TRBV20-1 11 TRBJ1-5
ASTGTGSDEQF TRBV2 11 TRBJ2-1
ASSEDRATDTQY TRBV6-4 12 TRBJ2-3
ASSLRQSSRGYEQY TRBV27 14 TRBJ2-7
ASSGPSQGAYNSPLH TRBV6-1 15 TRBJ1-6
AYAGQGNEKLF TRBV30 11 TRBJ1-4
ASRTGTSGAKQETQY TRBV7-2 15 TRBJ2-5
ASSPSYNEQF TRBV4-2 10 TRBJ2-1
ASSLGSGGQSYSYNEQF TRBV7-6 17 TRBJ2-1
ACGSSTEAF TRBV30 9 TRBJ1-1
SGGTAYEQY TRBV29-1 9 TRBJ2-7
ASSGTSGDIGTQY TRBV6-5 13 TRBJ2-5
ASSPGTSGGAIDTQY TRBV5-1 15 TRBJ2-3
ASSLGAIQDGYT TRBV5-1 12 TRBJ1-2
AISVLQANYGYT TRBV10-3 12 TRBJ1-2
ATSRGGGLTDTQY TRBV15 13 TRBJ2-3
ASSLAGGEEKLF TRBV5-6 12 TRBJ1-4
ASSPTGNTGELF TRBV18 12 TRBJ2-2